One sample yielded the 26 T cell receptor beta chains listed below, sequenced in a study of blood T cells in healthy people across ages. Next came a second PCR, run for roughly 6 to 11 cycles, which used a sample-barcoded 5' primer along with a J-beta primer mix. TCRdb reprocessed the 5' RACE reads with MiXCR, giving one entry per CDR3 protein. The sample carries more than 800,000 distinct CDR3 sequences, 35% to 55% recorded once. The sample consisted of blood. Receptors originate from an older woman in good health.

The sample holds a few counts of this clonotype. This chain uses TRBV7-9 with TRBJ2-1; maybe TRBD2 (6 bases). This CDR3 has 15 amino acids. Germline V gene sequence: CDR1 SEHNR, CDR2 FQNEAQ (reference sequence). Trimming pared 1 base from V and 3 bases from J, leaving 10 bases between. The CDR3 spells CASSLVGGNYNEQFF. CDR3 coding DNA: TGTGCCAGCAGCTTAGTCGGGGGAAACTACAATGAGCAGTTCTTC.

This clonotype was recorded a few times. This chain connects TRBV20-1 to TRBJ1-2, with D perhaps TRBD1 (5 bases). CDR1 and CDR2 from the germline V gene are DFQATT and SNEGSKA (reference sequence). This CDR3 is built from 13 residues. V was trimmed by 0 bases and J by 8 bases, leaving 13 bases between them. As DNA, the CDR3 is TGCAGTGCTAGAGAGGGGCCAGGATCCGGCTACACCTTC. Translating gives CSAREGPGSGYTF.

This clonotype was seen a single time. The rearrangement links TRBV20-1 to TRBJ1-1, with TRBD1 matching over 7 bases. V lost 4 bases and J lost 0; bases outside the gene matches: 8. Germline V gene sequence: CDR1 DFQATT, CDR2 SNEGSKA (reference sequence). The CDR3 is made up of 15 amino acids. In DNA, the CDR3 is TGCAGTGCTACCGACGGACAGGTCCTGAACACTGAAGCTTTCTTT. Translated, it gives CSATDGQVLNTEAFF.

The J gene is TRBJ2-1, the V gene TRBV5-8; 9 bases fit TRBD2. With 7 bases clipped from V and 6 bases from J, the junction kept 8 bases outside the gene matches. The CDR3 length is 14 residues. Germline assignment: CDR1 SGHTS and CDR2 YDEGEE. The CDR3 loop reads CASPRGGRANEQFF. The DNA for the CDR3 is TGTGCCAGCCCGAGGGGCGGGAGGGCCAATGAGCAGTTCTTC. The entire variable domain, with the rest obtained from reference TRBV5-8 and TRBJ2-1, is as follows: EAGVTQSPTHLIKTRGQQATLRCSPISGHTSVYWYQQALGLGLQFLLWYDEGEERNRGNFPPRFSGRQFPNYSSELNVNALELEDSALYLCASPRGGRANEQFFGPGTRLTVL.

This rearrangement joins TRBV6-2 or TRBV6-3 to TRBJ2-7; 7 bases match TRBD2. This CDR3 has 14 residues. Germline V gives CDR1 MNHEY, CDR2 SVGEGT. The V gene end was trimmed by 7 bases and the J gene end by 4 bases; junction bases not matched to a gene: 10. CDR3 amino acids: CASIPSGGDYEQYF. The CDR3 DNA is TGTGCCAGCATTCCTAGCGGAGGGGATTACGAGCAGTACTTC.

This clonotype was seen more than once but under ten times. The chain employs TRBV10-3 and TRBJ2-7; 13 bases are a match to TRBD2. V lost 10 bases, J lost 2 bases, and 11 bases stayed unmatched. The CDR3 spans 16 residues. The germline V gene encodes CDR1 ENHRY and CDR2 SYGVKD. The CDR3 is CATRWTSGSGTYEQYF. CDR3 nucleotides: TGTGCCACCCGCTGGACTAGCGGGAGCGGTACCTACGAGCAGTACTTC.

This clonotype occurred many times. The chain combines TRBV25-1 with TRBJ2-1; 8 bases are shared with TRBD2. The trim removed 8 bases at V and 4 bases at J, leaving 22 bases unmatched. The CDR3 loop spans 19 amino acids. Germline CDR1 is MGHDK and CDR2 is SYGVNS. DNA of the CDR3: TGTGCCAGCGGGAGTAGCGGGAATGAGGGCATGGGGGCGTACAATGAGCAGTTCTTC. It codes for CASGSSGNEGMGAYNEQFF. Looking up the rest from reference TRBV25-1 and TRBJ2-1 gives the full variable domain: EADIYQTPRYLVIGTGKKITLECSQTMGHDKMYWYQQDPGMELHLIHYSYGVNSTEKGDLSSESTVSRIRTEHFPLTLESARPSHTSQYLCASGSSGNEGMGAYNEQFFGPGTRLTVL.

For this clonotype: This could be a read error, since a much larger clone is one nucleotide away. The V call is TRBV7-9, the J call TRBJ2-3, with D possibly matching TRBD1 (6 bases). The CDR3 totals 14 residues. V was shortened by 5 bases and J by 3 bases, with 12 bases between the two germline ends. From germline, CDR1 is SEHNR and CDR2 FQNEAQ (reference sequence). CDR3 loop: CASSATGTTDTQYF. The CDR3 DNA follows: TGTGCCAGCAGCGCAACCGGGACAACAGATACGCAGTATTTT.

This clonotype was seen more than once but under ten times. This chain uses TRBV5-5 with TRBJ2-4, with D tentatively TRBD2 (6 bases). Deletions cut 4 bases from V and 1 base from J, with 18 bases between. CDR1 SGHKS and CDR2 YYEKEE come from the germline V gene (reference sequence). CDR3 length: 17 amino acids. The CDR3 DNA reads TGTGCCAGCAGCCCCGGCGGGATGGGGGGTGCCAAAAACATTCAGTACTTC. It yields the protein CASSPGGMGGAKNIQYF.

The chain couples TRBV28 to TRBJ2-7; no firm D call. The CDR3 runs to 12 residues. The germline gives CDR1 MDHEN, CDR2 SYDVKM. V shed 3 bases and J shed 7 bases, with 10 bases lying between them. The CDR3 sequence: CASSLRMGEQYF. CDR3 in DNA: TGTGCCAGCAGTTTGAGGATGGGTGAGCAGTACTTC.

The chain links TRBV4-1 to TRBJ2-6; D call uncertain. Per germline, CDR1 MGHRA and CDR2 YSYEKL. The CDR3 has 17 amino acids. The V and J ends lost 4 bases and 0 bases respectively, with 13 bases between them. This chain's CDR3 is CASSPEILRSGANVLTF. In nucleotides, the CDR3 is TGCGCCAGCAGCCCCGAGATCCTCCGCTCTGGGGCCAACGTCCTGACTTTC.

The V gene is TRBV7-6, the J gene TRBJ2-1; 8 bases fit TRBD2. V lost 3 bases, J lost 5 bases, and 6 bases stayed unmatched. This CDR3 comprises 15 residues. Looked up from germline, CDR1 is SGHVS and CDR2 is FNYEAQ. The CDR3 DNA reads TGTGCCAGCAGCTTGGGACTAGGCCTCCACAATGAGCAGTTCTTC. It specifies CASSLGLGLHNEQFF.

This clonotype showed up just a few times. The genes are TRBV19 and TRBJ2-7, with D possibly being TRBD1 (6 bases). V was pared by 5 bases and J by 5 bases, with 16 bases between. The CDR3 spans 14 residues. Germline CDR1 is LNHDA and CDR2 is SQIVND (reference sequence). As DNA, the CDR3 is TGTGCCAGTAGTCCCAGGGGTCCGCCCGACGAGCAGTACTTC. Translated: CASSPRGPPDEQYF.

V and J are TRBV27 and TRBJ2-3; 8 bases align to TRBD2. The germline gives CDR1 MNHEY, CDR2 SMNVEV (reference sequence). V lost 8 bases, J lost 7 bases, and 17 bases stayed unmatched. The CDR3 has 16 residues. Written as DNA, the CDR3 is TGTGCCAGCCGGCGTAGCGGGACGGGAACAACTTATACGCAGTATTTT. Its protein is CASRRSGTGTTYTQYF.

This clonotype was seen more than once but under ten times. This chain connects TRBV20-1 to TRBJ2-7; 14 positions agree with TRBD2. The V and J ends lost 5 bases and 4 bases, in that order; junction bases with no gene match: 10. The germline V gene has CDR1 DFQATT and CDR2 SNEGSKA (reference sequence). The CDR3 is made up of 16 amino acids. The CDR3 coding sequence is TGCAGTGCTGGGAAGGGACTAGCGGGAGCAAGGTACGAGCAGTACTTC. It is translated as CSAGKGLAGARYEQYF.

This chain links TRBV12-3 or TRBV12-4 with TRBJ1-5; D gene ambiguous. Deletions cut 4 bases from V and 7 bases from J, with 17 bases between. The CDR3 has 15 residues. Here the CDR3 reads CASSCDRPSGQPQHF. In nucleotides, the CDR3 is TGTGCCAGCAGTTGTGACCGCCCGAGTGGGCAGCCCCAGCATTTT.

The gene calls are TRBV29-1 and TRBJ2-7, with 12 bases matching TRBD2. In germline, CDR1 is SQVTM, CDR2 ANQGSEA. V was clipped by 7 bases and J by 1 base; unmatched bases: 11. CDR3 length: 16 amino acids. DNA of the CDR3: TGCAGCGCCCGTGGGACTAGCGGGCCTACTTCCTACGAGCAGTACTTC. It codes for CSARGTSGPTSYEQYF.

The V and J genes are TRBV11-2 and TRBJ2-5, with D perhaps matching TRBD1 (7 bases). The V and J ends lost 2 bases and 2 bases respectively, with 24 bases between them. CDR1 and CDR2 from the germline V gene are SGHAT and FQNNGV. CDR3 length: 19 residues. Here the CDR3 DNA reads TGTGCCAGCAGCTTAAATTCTGCTGTGGAGGGGGCCAAACAAGAGACCCAGTACTTC. It translates to CASSLNSAVEGAKQETQYF.

The V and J genes are TRBV27 and TRBJ1-2; D is unclear. Trimming stripped 8 bases from V and 4 bases from J, with 20 bases between. Germline lookup yields CDR1 MNHEY and CDR2 SMNVEV (reference sequence). This CDR3 is built from 15 residues. CDR3 amino acids: CASGGQERTPYGYTF. The DNA of the CDR3 is TGTGCCAGCGGAGGTCAGGAGAGGACCCCCTATGGCTACACCTTC.

The gene calls are TRBV7-8 and TRBJ1-1; D may be TRBD1 (5 bases). CDR1 and CDR2 from the germline V gene are SGHVS and FQNEAQ. This CDR3 region has 15 residues. V gave up 0 bases and J gave up 4 bases, with 12 bases separating them. CDR3 DNA: TGTGCCAGCAGCTTAGCGGGGGAAGGAGGCACTGAAGCTTTCTTT. It yields the protein CASSLAGEGGTEAFF.

This rearrangement joins TRBV11-1 to TRBJ2-6; D call uncertain. Per the germline V gene, CDR1 is SGHAT and CDR2 is FQDESV (reference sequence). The CDR3 is 16 residues long. Trimming pared 5 bases from V and 5 bases from J, leaving 16 bases between. CDR3: CASSPLRNPRANVLTF. CDR3 DNA sequence: TGTGCCAGCAGCCCCCTTAGGAACCCTAGGGCCAACGTCCTGACTTTC.

This clonotype was counted a few times. The chain joins TRBV9 to TRBJ2-3, with 8 bases fitting TRBD2. The length of the CDR3 is 16 residues. Germline V gives CDR1 SGDLS, CDR2 YYNGEE. V lost 0 bases to trimming and J lost 2 bases; unmatched junction nucleotides: 5. This CDR3 reads CASSVGIAGYTDTQYF. The CDR3 bases are TGTGCCAGCAGCGTAGGGATAGCGGGATACACAGATACGCAGTATTTT.

The chain carries TRBV6-5 and TRBJ2-7, with a weak D call TRBD2 (6 bases). V lost 6 bases, J lost 3 bases, and 18 bases lay in between. CDR3 size: 15 residues. Per the germline V gene, CDR1 is MNHEY and CDR2 is SVGAGI. The CDR3 coding sequence is TGTGCCAGCAGCTCGGAACCGGGAGACGTCTACGAGCAGTACTTC. Translated, it gives CASSSEPGDVYEQYF.

The rearrangement joins TRBV20-1 to TRBJ2-5; D not resolved. Trimming cost V 3 bases and J 11 bases, with 28 bases left between them. The germline gives CDR1 DFQATT, CDR2 SNEGSKA (reference sequence). CDR3 length: 16 amino acids. The CDR3 sequence: CSASLGEQSSYNEQYF. The CDR3 nucleotides read TGCAGTGCTAGCCTTGGTGAGCAGTCCTCCTACAATGAGCAGTACTTC.

This clonotype has only a few counts. This chain connects TRBV28 to TRBJ2-7; D unclear. The CDR3 consists of 12 residues. The germline V gene has CDR1 MDHEN and CDR2 SYDVKM. V lost 9 bases to trimming and J lost 1 base, with 10 bases between them. The CDR3 reads CASRVGSYEQYF. CDR3 DNA sequence: TGTGCCAGTCGAGTGGGGTCCTACGAGCAGTACTTC.

This clonotype was counted between two and nine times. This chain links TRBV27 with TRBJ2-1, with 7 bases aligning to TRBD1. This CDR3 has 16 residues. V was pared by 5 bases and J by 6 bases, with 13 bases of the junction left unmatched. Germline values: CDR1 MNHEY, CDR2 SMNVEV (reference sequence). CDR3 nucleotides: TGTGCCAGCAGTCCCCTCGACAGGGTCAGTCTCAATGAGCAGTTCTTC. Protein product: CASSPLDRVSLNEQFF.